The 13 T cell receptor beta chains below all came from one sample that was sequenced in a study of blood T cell repertoires in COVID-19. The data were produced by immunoSEQ multiplex PCR, yet TCRdb's version contains in-frame clones alone and is incomplete. Altogether about 43,000 clones are present, about 87% being singletons, with the ten largest covering just over 15%. Sequencing was performed on peripheral blood. The receptors stem from a man aged 60 to 75 with active COVID-19.

The V gene is TRBV9, the J gene TRBJ2-7; 9 bases are a match to TRBD2. V lost 0 bases and J lost 3; bases outside the gene matches: 4. The CDR3 is made up of 15 amino acids. The germline V gene has CDR1 SGDLS and CDR2 YYNGEE. CDR3 sequence: CASSVDPSGDYEQYF. The CDR3 region has the DNA TGTGCCAGCAGCGTAGATCCTAGCGGGGACTACGAGCAGTACTTC.

CDR3 nucleotides: TGCGCCAGCAGCTTGTTCCCCGGTCAGGGCGAGGAAAAACTGTTTTTT. Translated: CASSLFPGQGEEKLFF. This chain links TRBV5-1 with TRBJ1-4, with D maybe TRBD1 (5 bases). The CDR3 contains 16 residues. The germline CDR1 and CDR2 sequences are SGHRS and YFSETQ. Deletions cut 1 base from V and 8 bases from J, with 18 bases between.

The rearrangement joins TRBV5-1 to TRBJ1-1; D remains ambiguous. Per germline, CDR1 SGHRS and CDR2 YFSETQ. Trimming took 4 bases from V and 7 from J, leaving 23 bases between them. The CDR3 has 16 residues. Here the CDR3 reads CASSRGRTDLGGEAFF. CDR3 in DNA: TGCGCCAGCAGCCGAGGACGGACTGACCTTGGTGGTGAAGCTTTCTTT.

This clone was seen just once. The rearrangement joins TRBV6-5 to TRBJ2-5; TRBD1 agrees at 9 bases. J gave up 4 bases and V 0 bases, and 6 bases lay outside the gene matches. The CDR3 is made up of 16 amino acids. Looked up from germline, CDR1 is MNHEY and CDR2 is SVGAGI. The CDR3 loop reads CASSYSWDRVIETQYF. CDR3 coding DNA: TGTGCCAGCAGTTACTCCTGGGACAGGGTGATAGAGACCCAGTACTTC.

The gene calls are TRBV28 and TRBJ2-5; maybe TRBD1 (6 bases). The CDR3 extends over 14 amino acids. Germline CDR1 is MDHEN and CDR2 is SYDVKM. Trimming removed 4 bases from V and 5 bases from J, with 14 bases in between. The CDR3 DNA sequence: TGTGCCAGCAGTTCCCCACAGGGCCGGGAGACCCAGTACTTC. The encoded protein is CASSSPQGRETQYF.

J is TRBJ1-2 and V is TRBV5-1, with no clear D. This CDR3 spans 13 amino acids. Trimming stripped 3 bases from V and 0 bases from J, with 6 bases between. The germline V gene encodes CDR1 SGHRS and CDR2 YFSETQ. The CDR3 coding sequence is TGCGCCAGCAGCTCGACACCTAACTATGGCTACACCTTC. Its translation is CASSSTPNYGYTF.

This sequence joins TRBV21-1 and TRBJ1-5; the D call TRBD1 from the table was never checked on the DNA. TRBV21-1 is described as a pseudogene. This CDR3 region has 15 residues. This CDR3 reads CASNTRTDSNQPQHF. In DNA form, the CDR3 reads TGTGCCAGCAACACCCGGACAGATAGCAATCAGCCCCAGCATTTT.

The chain has TRBV1 and TRBJ2-5; TRBD2 is the table's D call and was not checked against the DNA. TRBV1 is recorded as a pseudogene. The CDR3 totals 15 residues. The CDR3 DNA reads as TGCACCAGCAGCCAAGAGCCGGGAGAGCCAGAGACCCAGTACTTC. Amino acid sequence: CTSSQEPGEPETQYF.

This clone was recorded only once. The chain combines TRBV7-9 with TRBJ2-5, with D possibly being TRBD2 (6 bases). This CDR3 contains 17 residues. Trimming stripped 5 bases from V and 2 bases from J, with 21 bases between. Germline V CDR1 and CDR2: SEHNR, FQNEAQ (reference sequence). CDR3 DNA: TGTGCCAGCAGCCGGGCCGGGGCGGCGGGGCTACAAGAGACCCAGTACTTC. Residues: CASSRAGAAGLQETQYF.

V and J are TRBV19 and TRBJ1-2, with a weak D call TRBD1 (6 bases). The ends were cut back, 3 bases at V and 13 bases at J, with 21 bases in the middle. The CDR3 consists of 14 residues. CDR1 and CDR2 (germline): LNHDA, SQIVND (reference sequence). The CDR3 DNA reads TGTGCCAGTAGTATCGCTTCAGGGGCGGAAATTTTCACCTTC. Translating it yields CASSIASGAEIFTF.

V usage is TRBV5-1 and J usage is TRBJ2-3, with D possibly matching TRBD1 (6 bases). Trimming took off 5 bases at V and 1 base at J, with 11 bases between the two ends. This CDR3 spans 14 amino acids. CDR1 is SGHRS, CDR2 YFSETQ, per germline. The CDR3 sequence is CASRQGHRTDTQYF. The CDR3, as DNA: TGCGCCAGCAGGCAGGGACACCGCACAGATACGCAGTATTTT.

V gene TRBV4-2 combines with J gene TRBJ2-7; weak D call: TRBD1 (5 bases). The CDR3 has 16 residues. The germline V gene encodes CDR1 LGHNA and CDR2 YNFKEQ. The V end lost 1 base, the J end lost 0 bases, and 13 bases lay between the germline ends. CDR3 sequence reads: CASSQVTQAPSYEQYF. The CDR3 region has the DNA TGTGCCAGCAGCCAAGTAACACAGGCCCCCTCCTACGAGCAGTACTTC.

The gene calls are TRBV9 and TRBJ2-4; TRBD1 agrees at 12 bases. The CDR3 is 15 amino acids. Germline loops: CDR1 SGDLS, CDR2 YYNGEE. Trimming at V came to 3 bases and at J to 15 bases, leaving 13 bases not matched to a gene. This CDR3 reads CASSATGTGGPTRYF. CDR3 nucleotide sequence: TGTGCCAGCAGCGCAACCGGGACAGGGGGCCCAACTCGGTACTTC. The whole variable domain, remainder taken from reference TRBV9 and TRBJ2-4, is DSGVTQTPKHLITATGQRVTLRCSPRSGDLSVYWYQQSLDQGLQFLIQYYNGEERAKGNILERFSAQQFPDLHSELNLSSLELGDSALYFCASSATGTGGPTRYFGAGTRLSVL.